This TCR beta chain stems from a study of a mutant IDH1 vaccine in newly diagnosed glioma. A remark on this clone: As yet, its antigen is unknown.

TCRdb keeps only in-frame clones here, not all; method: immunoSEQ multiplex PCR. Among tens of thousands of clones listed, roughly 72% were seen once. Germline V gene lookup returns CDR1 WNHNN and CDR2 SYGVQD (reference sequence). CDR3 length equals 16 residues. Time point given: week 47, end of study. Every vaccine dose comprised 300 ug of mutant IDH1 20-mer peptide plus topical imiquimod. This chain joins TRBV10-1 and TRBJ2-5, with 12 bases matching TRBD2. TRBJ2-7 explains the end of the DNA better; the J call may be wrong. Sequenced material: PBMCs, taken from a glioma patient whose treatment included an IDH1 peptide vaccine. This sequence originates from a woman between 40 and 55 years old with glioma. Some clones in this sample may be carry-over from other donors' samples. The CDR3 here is CASLKPPTSGRSEQYF. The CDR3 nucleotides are TGCGCCAGCTTAAAACCCCCGACTAGCGGGAGATCCGAGCAGTACTTC.